This paragraph covers one T cell receptor beta chain sequence. Germline CDR1 and CDR2: GTSNPN and SVGIG (reference sequence). The CDR3 sequence is 12 residues long. With 0 bases clipped from V and 6 bases from J, the junction kept 0 bases outside the gene matches. Here immunoSEQ multiplex PCR was the method, and the copy in TCRdb shows in-frame clones only, minus some. The repertoire holds around 280,000 clones, with approximately 86% as singletons. This sample was taken from a study of blood T cell repertoires in COVID-19. The chain has TRBV30 and TRBJ2-3; TRBD2 agrees at 7 bases. The source material was peripheral blood. The receptor was isolated from a man aged 70 or older with acute or convalescent COVID-19. The CDR3 bases are TGTGCCTGGAGTGTACTAGCGGATACGCAGTATTTT. Translation gives CAWSVLADTQYF. Full variable domain (missing parts from reference TRBV30 and TRBJ2-3): SQTIHQWPATLVQPVGSPLSLECTVEGTSNPNLYWYRQAAGRGLQLLFYSVGIGQISSEVPQNLSASRPQDRQFILSSKKLLLSDSGFYLCAWSVLADTQYFGPGTRLTVL.